The next 23 T cell receptor beta chains were all read from a single sample in a study of shared clonotypes between healthy human individuals. Repertoires were generated with immunoSEQ multiplex PCR, while TCRdb's copy carries only in-frame clones and drops some. Among some 360,000 clones listed, more than 60% were seen once. Input material: memory CD4+ T cells sorted from blood. Subset denoted: CD45RA-negative fraction. The receptors derive from a man aged 30-40 years in good health.

This chain connects TRBV30 to TRBJ1-4; TRBD1 aligns across 10 bases. The CDR3 loop spans 14 amino acids. V dropped 3 bases and J dropped 5; count of bases not matched to a gene: 3. Germline CDR1 GTSNPN, CDR2 SVGIG (reference sequence). The CDR3 here is CAWRGQGKNEKLFF. As DNA, the CDR3 is TGTGCCTGGAGGGGACAGGGGAAAAATGAAAAACTGTTTTTT.

CDR3 nucleotide sequence: TGTGCCAGCAGCTTAGGTAGCGGAAACACCGGGGAGCTGTTTTTT. Translating gives CASSLGSGNTGELFF. The V and J genes are TRBV7-9 and TRBJ2-2; maybe TRBD2 (6 bases). V was shortened by 1 base and J by 2 bases, with 8 bases between the two germline ends. Germline lookup yields CDR1 SEHNR and CDR2 FQNEAQ (reference sequence). There are 15 residues in the CDR3.

This chain joins TRBV19 and TRBJ1-2; D unclear. The V and J ends lost 5 bases and 3 bases respectively, with 10 bases between them. Looked up from germline, CDR1 is LNHDA and CDR2 is SQIVND (reference sequence). This CDR3 region has 13 residues. This CDR3 is CASSGGLHYGYTF. The DNA of the CDR3 is TGTGCCAGTAGTGGAGGACTCCACTATGGCTACACCTTC.

This rearrangement joins TRBV4-3 to TRBJ2-1; 11 nucleotides line up with TRBD2. After removal of 2 bases from V and 5 bases from J, the junction contained 5 bases not matched to a gene. This CDR3 spans 16 amino acids. Germline V CDR1 and CDR2: LGHNA, YSLEER. In nucleotides, the CDR3 is TGCGCCAGCAGCCAACCAGGGACTAGCGGTCACAATGAGCAGTTCTTC. Its translation is CASSQPGTSGHNEQFF.

This rearrangement joins TRBV7-2 to TRBJ2-7, with 7 bases identical to TRBD1. Germline V gene data show CDR1 as SGHTA and CDR2 as FQGNSA. The CDR3 runs to 13 residues. V shed 5 bases and J 4 bases; nucleotides not matched to a gene: 5. CDR3 in DNA: TGTGCCAGCAGCACCGGGACAGAATACGAGCAGTACTTC. Its translation is CASSTGTEYEQYF.

The chain carries TRBV19 and TRBJ1-3; 7 bases fit TRBD1. This CDR3 comprises 15 residues. The V gene's germline CDR1 is LNHDA and CDR2 SQIVND (reference sequence). The ends lost 5 bases at V and 3 bases at J; junction bases unmatched: 7. The CDR3 coding sequence is TGTGCCAGTAGTCCCATGACAGGGATTGGAAACACCATATATTTT. Translation: CASSPMTGIGNTIYF.

Only a few counts were recorded for this clone. The J gene is TRBJ1-5, the V gene TRBV28; maybe TRBD1 (5 bases). V shed 4 bases and J shed 11 bases, with 12 bases lying between them. The germline gives CDR1 MDHEN, CDR2 SYDVKM. This CDR3 is 12 amino acids long. For the CDR3, the DNA is TGTGCCAGCAGTTCTAGTGGGGGGTCCCAGCATTTT. Translated, it gives CASSSSGGSQHF.

The chain combines TRBV10-3 with TRBJ2-7, with 11 bases aligning to TRBD2. Per the germline V gene, CDR1 is ENHRY and CDR2 is SYGVKD. CDR3 length: 13 amino acids. V was pared by 8 bases and J by 4 bases, with 4 bases of the junction left unmatched. CDR3 sequence (DNA): TGTGCCATCCGACTAGCGGGACTATACGAGCAGTACTTC. This gives the protein CAIRLAGLYEQYF.

CDR3 DNA: TGTGCCAGCAGTGAACTGCGGGCGGACCTCACCGGGGAGCTGTTTTTT. As protein: CASSELRADLTGELFF. The V and J genes are TRBV2 and TRBJ2-2; TRBD2 is a possible D gene (5 bases). The germline V gene has CDR1 SNHLY and CDR2 FYNNEI. V lost 2 bases and J lost 4, with 14 bases in between. The CDR3 runs to 16 residues.

Notes on this clone: A read error may account for a junction end that differs from germline. V is TRBV7-7 and J is TRBJ2-3, with 7 bases that match TRBD1. CDR3 length: 14 amino acids. Germline CDR1 reads SSHAT; CDR2 reads FNYEAQ (reference sequence). CDR3 in DNA: TGTGCTAGCAGTCAGACAGGGATGGGAGATACGCAGTATTTT. Translating it yields CASSQTGMGDTQYF.

The table lists this clone with a count of one. CDR3: CAVGGSGSTGELFF. The DNA for the CDR3 is TGTGCAGTGGGGGGTAGCGGGAGCACCGGGGAGCTGTTTTTT. The V call is TRBV7-7, the J call TRBJ2-2; 9 positions agree with TRBD2. Germline V gene lookup returns CDR1 SSHAT and CDR2 FNYEAQ (reference sequence). This CDR3 has 14 residues.

The V call is TRBV5-1, the J call TRBJ2-2, with 7 bases that match TRBD2. CDR1 SGHRS and CDR2 YFSETQ come from the germline V gene. The J segment lost 8 bases and the V segment lost 3 bases, leaving 10 bases of the junction unmatched. The CDR3 spans 15 residues. The CDR3 is CASSSTGDYPGELFF. CDR3 DNA: TGCGCCAGCAGCTCCACCGGGGACTACCCAGGGGAGCTGTTTTTT.

In its sample, this clone was seen a few times. The rearrangement uses TRBV6-1 and TRBJ2-7, with 8 bases fitting TRBD2. CDR3 length: 14 amino acids. Germline lookup yields CDR1 MNHNS and CDR2 SASEGT. V was clipped by 4 bases and J by 2 bases; unmatched bases: 4. The DNA of the CDR3 is TGTGCCAGCAGTGCAGGACTAGCCCCCTACGAGCAGTACTTC. Translated, it gives CASSAGLAPYEQYF.

The table lists this clone with a few counts. CDR3 coding DNA: TGTGCCAGCTCACCACCGCCAGGGGTGGGATGGAAAGGGAGCTCCTACAATGAGCAGTTCTTC. Encoded protein: CASSPPPGVGWKGSSYNEQFF. This rearrangement joins TRBV18 to TRBJ2-1, with D perhaps matching TRBD1 (6 bases). Germline values: CDR1 KGHSH, CDR2 LQKENI. The CDR3 is made up of 21 amino acids. Trimming removed 0 bases at V and 0 bases at J, with 24 bases between.

Only a few counts were recorded for this clone. Being one base from a much bigger clone, this may be a read error. Additional DNA sequences in this sample encode the identical CDR3. This chain links TRBV20-1 with TRBJ2-7; the D is unclear. The ends were cut back, 3 bases at V and 5 bases at J, with 5 bases in the middle. Germline CDR1 is DFQATT and CDR2 is SNEGSKA (reference sequence). The CDR3 length is 10 residues. This CDR3 reads CSASDHEQYF. The DNA of the CDR3 is TGCAGTGCTAGTGATCACGAGCAGTACTTC.

The V gene is TRBV5-6, the J gene TRBJ2-7; D possibly matches TRBD1 or TRBD2 (5 bases each). The V end lost 7 bases, the J end lost 2 bases, and 19 bases lay between the germline ends. Germline CDR1 is SGHDT and CDR2 is YYEEEE. The CDR3 spans 15 residues. This chain's CDR3 is CASSAGQGRTYEQYF. The CDR3 DNA follows: TGTGCCAGCTCAGCAGGGCAGGGACGTACCTACGAGCAGTACTTC.

The V gene is TRBV7-9, the J gene TRBJ2-5; D might be TRBD2 (5 bases). Germline values: CDR1 SEHNR, CDR2 FQNEAQ (reference sequence). Trimming cost V 5 bases and J 0 bases, with 13 bases left between them. CDR3 length: 15 amino acids. CDR3 sequence (DNA): TGTGCCAGCAGCCCCCGGACTGCGTACCAAGAGACCCAGTACTTC. It yields the protein CASSPRTAYQETQYF. Drawing the rest from reference TRBV7-9 and TRBJ2-5, the complete variable domain is DTGVSQNPRHKITKRGQNVTFRCDPISEHNRLYWYRQTLGQGPEFLTYFQNEAQLEKSRLLSDRFSAERPKGSFSTLEIQRTEQGDSAMYLCASSPRTAYQETQYFGPGTRLLVL.

This chain links TRBV27 with TRBJ2-7, with 11 bases matching TRBD2. Trimming cost V 5 bases and J 5 bases; bases outside gene matches: 8. The CDR3 totals 15 residues. In germline, CDR1 is MNHEY, CDR2 SMNVEV (reference sequence). The CDR3 coding sequence is TGTGCCAGCAGTGACCGACTAGCGGGGTGGGACGAGCAGTACTTC. This sequence encodes CASSDRLAGWDEQYF.

The V call is TRBV13, the J call TRBJ1-2, with a tentative D call TRBD1 (6 bases). V lost 0 bases, J lost 0 bases, and 8 bases lay in between. This CDR3 is built from 15 residues. Germline V lookup: CDR1 PRHDT, CDR2 FYEKMQ (reference sequence). The CDR3 sequence: CASSLGRTANYGYTF. DNA of the CDR3: TGTGCCAGCAGCTTAGGCCGGACAGCTAACTATGGCTACACCTTC.

This chain uses TRBV14 with TRBJ2-3; 8 positions match TRBD1. Per the germline V gene, CDR1 is SGHDN and CDR2 is FVKESK. V lost 2 bases, J lost 4 bases, and 2 bases stayed unmatched. This CDR3 region has 14 residues. The CDR3 DNA is TGTGCCAGCAGCCAATGGACAGGGCCAGATACGCAGTATTTT. It codes for CASSQWTGPDTQYF.

In its sample, this clone ranks as medium-sized. The chain carries TRBV29-1 and TRBJ1-1; D is undetermined. Germline loops: CDR1 SQVTM, CDR2 ANQGSEA. Trimming pared 3 bases from V and 0 bases from J, leaving 8 bases between. The CDR3 runs 13 residues. This chain's CDR3 is CSVDRGLNTEAFF. Written as DNA, the CDR3 is TGCAGCGTTGACCGGGGATTGAACACTGAAGCTTTCTTT. Full variable domain (missing parts from reference TRBV29-1 and TRBJ1-1): SAVISQKPSRDICQRGTSLTIQCQVDSQVTMMFWYRQQPGQSLTLIATANQGSEATYESGFVIDKFPISRPNLTFSTLTVSNMSPEDSSIYLCSVDRGLNTEAFFGQGTRLTVV.

The CDR3 nucleotides are TGTGCCAGCAGCCCACTTAGAGGGGGGTTAGCGGGAGGAGAGACCCAGTACTTC. It is translated as CASSPLRGGLAGGETQYF. This rearrangement joins TRBV7-7 to TRBJ2-5; 10 bases align to TRBD2. With V trimmed by 5 bases and J by 4 bases, 16 bases remained unmatched. Germline lookup yields CDR1 SSHAT and CDR2 FNYEAQ (reference sequence). The CDR3 loop spans 18 amino acids.

The V call is TRBV7-8, the J call TRBJ2-7, with D unclear. CDR1 and CDR2 (germline): SGHVS, FQNEAQ. The germline V and J ends were trimmed by 5 bases and 3 bases, with 17 bases remaining between them. The CDR3 spans 15 residues. The CDR3 loop reads CASSLLGDGIYEQYF. The DNA for the CDR3 is TGTGCCAGCAGCCTCTTGGGTGACGGAATCTACGAGCAGTACTTC. Supplemented by reference TRBV7-8 and TRBJ2-7, the full variable domain reads GAGVSQSPRYKVAKRGQDVALRCDPISGHVSLFWYQQALGQGPEFLTYFQNEAQLDKSGLPSDRFFAERPEGSVSTLKIQRTQQEDSAVYLCASSLLGDGIYEQYFGPGTRLTVT.